The present entry profiles one TCR beta chain with its context. Specified time point: cycle 4 day 1 (C4D1), after less than 7 weeks of nivolumab. Exposure to brentuximab vedotin varied, and each patient had relapsed following autologous stem cell transplantation. Per the germline V gene, CDR1 is DFQATT and CDR2 is SNEGSKA (reference sequence). This CDR3 contains 11 residues. V lost 4 bases, J lost 6 bases, and 1 base stayed unmatched. These data belong to a study of PD-1 blockade in classical Hodgkin lymphoma. Study context: The nivolumab dose that patients received was 3 mg/kg, given intravenously every 2 weeks.

Clones were read by immunoSEQ multiplex PCR, and TCRdb kept only the in-frame ones, dropping some. Here the sample spans tens of thousands of clones, around nine tenths being singletons. V and J are TRBV20-1 and TRBJ2-7, with 9 bases matching TRBD1. The receptor was derived from a human donor with classical Hodgkin lymphoma. This specimen was peripheral blood mononuclear cells (PBMCs), taken before the fourth cycle of nivolumab. The CDR3 DNA reads as TGCAGTGCTATACAGGGGGCCGAGCAGTACTTC. It specifies CSAIQGAEQYF.